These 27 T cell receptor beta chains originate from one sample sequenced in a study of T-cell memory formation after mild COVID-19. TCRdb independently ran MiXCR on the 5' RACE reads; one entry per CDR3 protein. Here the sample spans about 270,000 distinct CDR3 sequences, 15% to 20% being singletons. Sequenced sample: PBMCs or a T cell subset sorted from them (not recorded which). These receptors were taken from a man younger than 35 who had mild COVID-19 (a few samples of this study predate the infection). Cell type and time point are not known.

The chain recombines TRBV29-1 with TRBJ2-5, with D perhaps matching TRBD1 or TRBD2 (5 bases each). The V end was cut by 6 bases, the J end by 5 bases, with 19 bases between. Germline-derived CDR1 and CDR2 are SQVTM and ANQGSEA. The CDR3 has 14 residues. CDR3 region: CSVHGTPIGETQYF. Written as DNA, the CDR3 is TGCAGCGTCCATGGGACCCCGATAGGGGAGACCCAGTACTTC.

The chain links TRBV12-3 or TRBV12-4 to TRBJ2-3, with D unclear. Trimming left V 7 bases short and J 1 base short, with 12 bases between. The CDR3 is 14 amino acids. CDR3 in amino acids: CASTVGFGTDTQYF. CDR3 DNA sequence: TGTGCCAGCACTGTAGGTTTCGGCACAGATACGCAGTATTTT.

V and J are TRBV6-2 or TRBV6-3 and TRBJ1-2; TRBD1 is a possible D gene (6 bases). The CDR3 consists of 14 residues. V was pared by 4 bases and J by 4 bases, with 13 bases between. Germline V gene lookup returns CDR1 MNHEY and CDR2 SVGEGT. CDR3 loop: CASSSVDRSYGYTF. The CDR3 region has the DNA TGTGCCAGCAGTTCCGTGGACAGATCCTATGGCTACACCTTC.

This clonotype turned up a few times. CDR3 bases: TGTGCCAGCTCACCCGGCACTAATTCACCCCTCCACTTT. Translating it yields CASSPGTNSPLHF. This chain links TRBV18 with TRBJ1-6; D gene uncertain. V lost 3 bases and J 6 bases, leaving 6 bases between the germline ends. The CDR3 consists of 13 residues. The germline CDR1 and CDR2 sequences are KGHSH and LQKENI.

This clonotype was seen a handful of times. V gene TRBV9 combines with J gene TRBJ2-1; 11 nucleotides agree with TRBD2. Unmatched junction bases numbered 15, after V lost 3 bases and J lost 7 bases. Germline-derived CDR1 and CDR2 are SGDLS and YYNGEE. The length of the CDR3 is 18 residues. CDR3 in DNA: TGTGCCAGCAGCGGAGGCCCCGGGACTAGCGGCGGGTGGAATGAGCAGTTCTTC. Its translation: CASSGGPGTSGGWNEQFF.

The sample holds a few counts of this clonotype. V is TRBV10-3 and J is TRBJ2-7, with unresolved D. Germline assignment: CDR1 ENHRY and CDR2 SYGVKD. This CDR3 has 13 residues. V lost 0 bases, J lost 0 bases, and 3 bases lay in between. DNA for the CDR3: TGTGCCATCAGTGAGTCGATCTCCTACGAGCAGTACTTC. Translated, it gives CAISESISYEQYF.

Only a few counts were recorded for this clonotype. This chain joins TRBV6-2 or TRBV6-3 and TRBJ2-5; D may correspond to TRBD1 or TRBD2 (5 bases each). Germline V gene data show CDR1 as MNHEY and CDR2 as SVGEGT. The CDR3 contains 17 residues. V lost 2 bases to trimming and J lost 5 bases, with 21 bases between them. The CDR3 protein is CASSYRPGQPDVETQYF. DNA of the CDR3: TGTGCCAGCAGTTACCGGCCGGGGCAGCCGGACGTGGAGACCCAGTACTTC.

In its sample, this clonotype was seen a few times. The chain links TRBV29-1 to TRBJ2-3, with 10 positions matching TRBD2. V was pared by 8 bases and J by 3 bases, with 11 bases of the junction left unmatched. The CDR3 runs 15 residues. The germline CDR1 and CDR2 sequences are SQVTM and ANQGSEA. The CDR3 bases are TGCAGCACAACGGACAGCGGGGGGGCGACAGATACGCAGTATTTT. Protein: CSTTDSGGATDTQYF.

The CDR3 sequence: CSVEGDRAEQYF. In DNA, the CDR3 is TGCAGCGTTGAGGGTGACAGGGCCGAGCAGTACTTC. V gene TRBV29-1 combines with J gene TRBJ2-7, with 7 bases fitting TRBD1. This CDR3 has 12 residues. CDR1 SQVTM and CDR2 ANQGSEA come from the germline V gene. Trimming at V came to 3 bases and at J to 6 bases, leaving 5 bases not matched to a gene.

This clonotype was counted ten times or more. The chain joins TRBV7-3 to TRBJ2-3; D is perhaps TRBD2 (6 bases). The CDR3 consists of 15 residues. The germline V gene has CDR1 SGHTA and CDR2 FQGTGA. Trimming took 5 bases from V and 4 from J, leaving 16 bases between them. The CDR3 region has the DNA TGTGCCAGCAGCCTACGAGGGACTCGTTCAGATACGCAGTATTTT. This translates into CASSLRGTRSDTQYF.

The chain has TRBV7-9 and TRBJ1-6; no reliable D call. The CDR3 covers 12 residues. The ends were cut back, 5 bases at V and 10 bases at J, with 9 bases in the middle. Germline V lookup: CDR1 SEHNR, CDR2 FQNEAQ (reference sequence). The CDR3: CASSKPGSPLHF. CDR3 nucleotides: TGTGCCAGCAGCAAGCCGGGATCACCCCTCCACTTT.

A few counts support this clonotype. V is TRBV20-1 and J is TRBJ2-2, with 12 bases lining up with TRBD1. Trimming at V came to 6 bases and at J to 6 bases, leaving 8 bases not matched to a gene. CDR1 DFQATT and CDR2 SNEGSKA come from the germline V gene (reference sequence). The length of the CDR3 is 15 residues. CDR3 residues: CSAPRGQGAAGELFF. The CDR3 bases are TGCAGTGCACCCCGGGGACAGGGGGCAGCCGGGGAGCTGTTTTTT.

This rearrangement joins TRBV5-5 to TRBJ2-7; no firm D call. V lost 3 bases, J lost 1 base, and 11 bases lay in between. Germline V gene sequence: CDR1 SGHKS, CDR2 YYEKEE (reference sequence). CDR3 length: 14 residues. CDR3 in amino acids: CASSSDGRSYEQYF. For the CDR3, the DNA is TGTGCCAGCAGCTCGGACGGACGATCCTACGAGCAGTACTTC.

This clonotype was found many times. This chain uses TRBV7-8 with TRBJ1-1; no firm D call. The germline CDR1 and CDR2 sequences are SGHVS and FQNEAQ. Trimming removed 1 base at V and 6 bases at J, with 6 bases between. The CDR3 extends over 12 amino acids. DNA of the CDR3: TGTGCCAGCAGCTTAGATTCGGCTGAAGCTTTCTTT. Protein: CASSLDSAEAFF.

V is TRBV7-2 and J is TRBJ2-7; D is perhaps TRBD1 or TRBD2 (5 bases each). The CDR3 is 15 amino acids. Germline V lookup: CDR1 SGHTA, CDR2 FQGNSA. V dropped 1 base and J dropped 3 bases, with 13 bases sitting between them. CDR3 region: CASSLGDSRGYEQYF. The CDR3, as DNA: TGTGCCAGCAGCTTAGGAGACAGCCGGGGCTACGAGCAGTACTTC.

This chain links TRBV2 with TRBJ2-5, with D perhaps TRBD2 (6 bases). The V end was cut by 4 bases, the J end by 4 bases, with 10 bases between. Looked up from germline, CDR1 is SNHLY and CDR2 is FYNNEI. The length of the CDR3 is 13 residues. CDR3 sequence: CASSAGVGETQYF. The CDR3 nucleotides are TGTGCCAGCAGTGCGGGGGTGGGAGAGACCCAGTACTTC.

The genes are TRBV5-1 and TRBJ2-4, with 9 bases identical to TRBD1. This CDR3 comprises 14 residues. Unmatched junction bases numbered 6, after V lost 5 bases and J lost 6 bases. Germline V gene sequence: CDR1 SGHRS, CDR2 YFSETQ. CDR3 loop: CASSSWDRVNIQYF. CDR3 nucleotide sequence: TGCGCCAGCAGTTCCTGGGACAGGGTAAACATTCAGTACTTC.

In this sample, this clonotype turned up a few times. CDR3 region: CASSQSLAGANVLTF. In nucleotides, the CDR3 is TGCGCCAGCAGCCAGTCCCTGGCTGGGGCCAACGTCCTGACTTTC. This sequence joins TRBV4-3 and TRBJ2-6; D is unresolved. Germline assignment: CDR1 LGHNA and CDR2 YSLEER. This CDR3 is built from 15 residues. V gave up 3 bases and J gave up 2 bases, with 8 bases separating them.

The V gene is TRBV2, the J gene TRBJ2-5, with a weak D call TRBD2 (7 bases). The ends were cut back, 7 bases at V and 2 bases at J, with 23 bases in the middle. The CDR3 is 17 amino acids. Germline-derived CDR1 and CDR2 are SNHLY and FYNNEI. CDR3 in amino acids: CASNYRAKAGAQETQYF. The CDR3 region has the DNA TGTGCCAGCAACTACCGGGCCAAGGCGGGGGCTCAAGAGACCCAGTACTTC.

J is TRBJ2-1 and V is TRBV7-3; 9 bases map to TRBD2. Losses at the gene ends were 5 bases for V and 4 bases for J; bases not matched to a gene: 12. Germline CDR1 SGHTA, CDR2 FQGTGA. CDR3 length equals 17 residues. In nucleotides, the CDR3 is TGTGCCAGCAGCCGTTACGGCGGGGGGGGCTTTTACAATGAGCAGTTCTTC. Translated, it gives CASSRYGGGGFYNEQFF.

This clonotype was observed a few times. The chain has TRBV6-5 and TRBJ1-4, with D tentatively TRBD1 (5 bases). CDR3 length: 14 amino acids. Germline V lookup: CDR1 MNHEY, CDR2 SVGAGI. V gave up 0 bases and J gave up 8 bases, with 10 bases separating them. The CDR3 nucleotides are TGTGCCAGCAGTTACTCGGGGGTTGCGGAAAAACTGTTTTTT. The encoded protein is CASSYSGVAEKLFF.

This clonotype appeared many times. This CDR3 is CASSPGVTQYF. The CDR3 region has the DNA TGTGCCAGCAGCCCTGGAGTAACCCAGTACTTC. The V gene is TRBV11-2, the J gene TRBJ2-5; D uncertain. Looked up from germline, CDR1 is SGHAT and CDR2 is FQNNGV. The ends were cut back, 5 bases at V and 8 bases at J, with 9 bases in the middle. The CDR3 extends over 11 amino acids.

CDR3 DNA sequence: TGTGCCAGCAGCCCCGAGGGGACTAGCGGAAGAGATACGCAGTATTTT. This translates into CASSPEGTSGRDTQYF. The chain joins TRBV7-6 to TRBJ2-3; 11 bases agree with TRBD2. CDR3 length equals 16 residues. Germline trimming cut 5 bases from V and 5 bases from J; bases unmatched to any gene: 9. Germline CDR1 SGHVS, CDR2 FNYEAQ.

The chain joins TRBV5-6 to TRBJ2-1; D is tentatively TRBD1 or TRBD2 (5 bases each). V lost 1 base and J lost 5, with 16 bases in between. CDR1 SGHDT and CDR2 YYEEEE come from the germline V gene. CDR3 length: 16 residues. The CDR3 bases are TGTGCCAGCAGCTTGTACTCCGGGACCCCACACAATGAGCAGTTCTTC. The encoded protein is CASSLYSGTPHNEQFF.

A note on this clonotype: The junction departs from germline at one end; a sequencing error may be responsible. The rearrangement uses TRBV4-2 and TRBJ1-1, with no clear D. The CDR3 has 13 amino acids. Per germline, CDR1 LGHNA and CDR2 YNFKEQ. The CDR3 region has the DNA TGTGCCAGCAGCCCCCTGGGAAACACTGAAGCTTACTTT. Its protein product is CASSPLGNTEAYF.

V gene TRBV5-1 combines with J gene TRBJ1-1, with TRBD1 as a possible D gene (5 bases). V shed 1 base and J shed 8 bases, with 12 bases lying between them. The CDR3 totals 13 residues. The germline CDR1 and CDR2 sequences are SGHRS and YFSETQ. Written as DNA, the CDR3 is TGCGCCAGCAGCTTGTCAGGGTCGCCCGAAGCTTTCTTT. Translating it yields CASSLSGSPEAFF.

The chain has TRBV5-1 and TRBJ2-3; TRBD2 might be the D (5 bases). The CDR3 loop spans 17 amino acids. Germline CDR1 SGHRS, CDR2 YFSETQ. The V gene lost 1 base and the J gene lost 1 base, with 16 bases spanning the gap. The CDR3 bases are TGCGCCAGCAGCTTGTTCCGGGGAGACTCCCGCACAGATACGCAGTATTTT. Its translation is CASSLFRGDSRTDTQYF.